The clone carrying this T cell receptor beta chain was recorded a few times. The target antigen is unknown. The junction shows a germline mismatch at one end, possibly a read error. Amplified regions were TCR beta CDR3 sequences from RNA transcripts. The TCR CDR3 was amplified in a first-round RT-PCR using the HTBI primer set. TCRdb re-analysed the multiplex PCR reads in MiXCR, keeping a single row per CDR3 protein. The repertoire holds about 570,000 distinct CDR3 sequences, with under 60% as singletons. Germline V lookup: CDR1 SGHRS, CDR2 YFSETQ. This CDR3 is built from 15 residues. The source of the sample is a study of T cells in Graves' hyperthyroidism and ophthalmopathy. Findings and caveats of the study: Blood shared most expanded thyroid clonotypes above 0.001. Model output signaled ophthalmopathy a median approximately six months ahead of onset.

Sequencing input: peripheral blood or thyroid tissue (not recorded which). The sequence was collected from an adult woman with Graves' disease, either hyperthyroidism or ophthalmopathy (not recorded which). The V and J genes are TRBV5-1 and TRBJ2-7, with 7 positions matching TRBD1. The CDR3 loop is CASSSSTGWIEEQYF. The CDR3 DNA is TGTGCCAGCAGCTCTTCGACAGGGTGGATAGAAGAGCAGTACTTC.